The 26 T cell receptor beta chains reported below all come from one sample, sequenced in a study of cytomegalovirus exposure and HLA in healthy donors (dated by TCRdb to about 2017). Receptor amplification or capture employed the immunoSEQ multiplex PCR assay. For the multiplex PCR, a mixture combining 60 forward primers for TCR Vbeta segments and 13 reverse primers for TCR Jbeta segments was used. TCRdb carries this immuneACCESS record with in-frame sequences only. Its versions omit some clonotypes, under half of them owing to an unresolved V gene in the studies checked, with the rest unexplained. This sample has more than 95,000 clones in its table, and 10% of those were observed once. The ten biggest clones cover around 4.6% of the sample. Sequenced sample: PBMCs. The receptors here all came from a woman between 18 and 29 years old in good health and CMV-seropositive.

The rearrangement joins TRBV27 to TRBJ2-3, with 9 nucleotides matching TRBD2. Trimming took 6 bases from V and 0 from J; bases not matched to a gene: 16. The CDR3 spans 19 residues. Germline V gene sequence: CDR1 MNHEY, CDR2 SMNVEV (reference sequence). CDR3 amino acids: CASSTPPVRSGRSTDTQYF. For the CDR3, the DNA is TGTGCCAGCAGCACCCCCCCGGTTCGGAGCGGGAGGAGCACAGATACGCAGTATTTT.

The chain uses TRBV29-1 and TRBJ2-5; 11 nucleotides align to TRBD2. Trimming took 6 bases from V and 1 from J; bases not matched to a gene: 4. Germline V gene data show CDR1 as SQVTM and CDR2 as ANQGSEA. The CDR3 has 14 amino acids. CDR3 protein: CSVTGTSGQETQYF. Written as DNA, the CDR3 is TGCAGCGTAACCGGGACTAGCGGCCAAGAGACCCAGTACTTC.

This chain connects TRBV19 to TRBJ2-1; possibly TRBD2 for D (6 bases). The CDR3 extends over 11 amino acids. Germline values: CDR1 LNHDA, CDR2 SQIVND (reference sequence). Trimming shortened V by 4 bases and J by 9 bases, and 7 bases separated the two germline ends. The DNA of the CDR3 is TGTGCCAGTAGTAGGGGAGGTGAGCAGTTCTTC. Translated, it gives CASSRGGEQFF.

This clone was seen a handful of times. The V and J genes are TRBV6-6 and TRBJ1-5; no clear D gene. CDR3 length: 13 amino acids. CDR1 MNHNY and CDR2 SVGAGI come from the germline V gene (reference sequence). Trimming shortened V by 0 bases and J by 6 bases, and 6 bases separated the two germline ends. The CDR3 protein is CASSYSRSQPQHF. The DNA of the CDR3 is TGTGCCAGCAGTTACTCGAGGTCTCAGCCCCAGCATTTT.

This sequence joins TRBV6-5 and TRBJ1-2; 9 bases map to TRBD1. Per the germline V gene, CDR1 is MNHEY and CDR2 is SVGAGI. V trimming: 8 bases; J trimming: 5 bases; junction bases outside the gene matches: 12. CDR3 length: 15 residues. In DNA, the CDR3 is TGTGCCAGCGGGGGAACAGGGGGCCCGGGGTATGGCTACACCTTC. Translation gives CASGGTGGPGYGYTF.

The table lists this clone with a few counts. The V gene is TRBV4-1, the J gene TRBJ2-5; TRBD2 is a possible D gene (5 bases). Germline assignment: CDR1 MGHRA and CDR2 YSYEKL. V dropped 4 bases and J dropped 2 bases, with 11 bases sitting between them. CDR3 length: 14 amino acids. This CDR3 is CASSPVRGQETQYF. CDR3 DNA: TGCGCCAGCAGCCCGGTTCGGGGACAAGAGACCCAGTACTTC.

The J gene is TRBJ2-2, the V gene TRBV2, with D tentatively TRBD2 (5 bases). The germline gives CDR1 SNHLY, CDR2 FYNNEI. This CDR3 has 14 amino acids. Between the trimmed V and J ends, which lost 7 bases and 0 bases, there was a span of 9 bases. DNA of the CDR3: TGTGCCAGCACCCAGGACTCGAACACCGGGGAGCTGTTTTTT. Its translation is CASTQDSNTGELFF.

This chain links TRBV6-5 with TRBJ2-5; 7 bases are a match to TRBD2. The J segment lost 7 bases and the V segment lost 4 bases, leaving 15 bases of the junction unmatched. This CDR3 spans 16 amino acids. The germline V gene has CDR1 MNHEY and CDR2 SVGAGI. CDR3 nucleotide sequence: TGTGCCAGCAGTTTGGGGGGGAGTACGTCTGTCGGGACCCAGTACTTC. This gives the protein CASSLGGSTSVGTQYF.

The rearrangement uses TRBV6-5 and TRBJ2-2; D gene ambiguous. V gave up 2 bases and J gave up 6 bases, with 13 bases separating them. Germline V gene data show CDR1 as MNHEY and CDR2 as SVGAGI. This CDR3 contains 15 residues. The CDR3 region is CASSYGLNKPGELFF. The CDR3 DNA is TGTGCCAGCAGTTACGGCTTAAATAAACCCGGGGAGCTGTTTTTT.

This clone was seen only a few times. The CDR3: CASSRGQNYGYTF. Written as DNA, the CDR3 is TGTGCCAGCAGCCGGGGACAGAACTATGGCTACACCTTC. The chain links TRBV6-4 to TRBJ1-2, with 7 bases identical to TRBD1. In germline, CDR1 is MRHNA, CDR2 SNTAGT. The CDR3 has 13 residues. V gave up 6 bases and J gave up 2 bases; unmatched junction bases: 3.

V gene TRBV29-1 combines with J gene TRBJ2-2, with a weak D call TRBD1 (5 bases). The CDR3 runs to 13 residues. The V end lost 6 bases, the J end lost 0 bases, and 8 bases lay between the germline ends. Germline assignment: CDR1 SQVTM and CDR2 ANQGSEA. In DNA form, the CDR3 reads TGCAGCGTCTGGACACCGAACACCGGGGAGCTGTTTTTT. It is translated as CSVWTPNTGELFF.

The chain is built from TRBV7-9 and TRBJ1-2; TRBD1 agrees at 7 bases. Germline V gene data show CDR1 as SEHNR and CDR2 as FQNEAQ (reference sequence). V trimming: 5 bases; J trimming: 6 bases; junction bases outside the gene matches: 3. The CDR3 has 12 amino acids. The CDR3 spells CASSRTGDGYTF. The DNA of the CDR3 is TGTGCCAGCAGCCGAACAGGGGATGGCTACACCTTC.

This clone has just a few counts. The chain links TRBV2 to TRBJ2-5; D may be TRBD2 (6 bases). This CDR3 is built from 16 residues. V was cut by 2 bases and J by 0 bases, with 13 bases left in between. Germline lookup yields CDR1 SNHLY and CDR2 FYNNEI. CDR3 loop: CASSESRDWYQETQYF. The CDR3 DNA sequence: TGTGCCAGCAGTGAATCGCGGGACTGGTACCAAGAGACCCAGTACTTC. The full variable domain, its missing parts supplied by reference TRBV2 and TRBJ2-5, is EPEVTQTPSHQVTQMGQEVILRCVPISNHLYFYWYRQILGQKVEFLVSFYNNEISEKSEIFDDQFSVERPDGSNFTLKIRSTKLEDSAMYFCASSESRDWYQETQYFGPGTRLLVL.

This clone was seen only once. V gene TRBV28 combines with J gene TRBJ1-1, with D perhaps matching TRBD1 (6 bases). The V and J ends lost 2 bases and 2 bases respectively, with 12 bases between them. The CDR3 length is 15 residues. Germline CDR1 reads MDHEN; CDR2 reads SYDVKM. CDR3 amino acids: CASSLLTGLNTEAFF. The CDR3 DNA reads TGTGCCAGCAGTTTACTAACAGGGCTAAACACTGAAGCTTTCTTT.

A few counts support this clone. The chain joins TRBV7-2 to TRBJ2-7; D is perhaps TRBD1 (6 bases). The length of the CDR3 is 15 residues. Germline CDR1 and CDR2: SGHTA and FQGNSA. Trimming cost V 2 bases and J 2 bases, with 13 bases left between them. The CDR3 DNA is TGTGCCAGCAGCTTACAGGGGCCCGCACCCTACGAGCAGTACTTC. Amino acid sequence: CASSLQGPAPYEQYF.

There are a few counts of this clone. DNA for the CDR3: TGTGCCAGTAGTATTCAAATGTCCCGCGGCAATGAGCAGTTCTTC. It codes for CASSIQMSRGNEQFF. V usage is TRBV19 and J usage is TRBJ2-1, with D uncertain. This CDR3 has 15 residues. CDR1 is LNHDA, CDR2 SQIVND, per germline (reference sequence). V lost 3 bases, J lost 6 bases, and 15 bases lay in between.

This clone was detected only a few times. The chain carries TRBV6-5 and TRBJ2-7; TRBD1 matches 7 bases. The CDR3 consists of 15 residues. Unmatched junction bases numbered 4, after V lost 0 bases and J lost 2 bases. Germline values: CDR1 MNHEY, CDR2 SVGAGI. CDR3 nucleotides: TGTGCCAGCAGTTACTCGACAGGGTGGGCCTACGAGCAGTACTTC. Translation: CASSYSTGWAYEQYF.

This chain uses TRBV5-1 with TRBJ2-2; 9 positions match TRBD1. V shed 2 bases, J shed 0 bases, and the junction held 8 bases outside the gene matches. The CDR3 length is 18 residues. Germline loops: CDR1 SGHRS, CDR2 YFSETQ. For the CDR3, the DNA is TGCGCCAGCAGCTTAACTACCGGGACAGGGACGAACACCGGGGAGCTGTTTTTT. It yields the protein CASSLTTGTGTNTGELFF.

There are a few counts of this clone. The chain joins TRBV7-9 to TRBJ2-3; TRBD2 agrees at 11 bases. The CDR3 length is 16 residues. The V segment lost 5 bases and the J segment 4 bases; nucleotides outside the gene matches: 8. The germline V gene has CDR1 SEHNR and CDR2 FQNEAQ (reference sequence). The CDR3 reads CASSPHYSGRADTQYF. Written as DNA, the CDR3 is TGTGCCAGCAGCCCGCACTATAGCGGGAGGGCAGATACGCAGTATTTT.

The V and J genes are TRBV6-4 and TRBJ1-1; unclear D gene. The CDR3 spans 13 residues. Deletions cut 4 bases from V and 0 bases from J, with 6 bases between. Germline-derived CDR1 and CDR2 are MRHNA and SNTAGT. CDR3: CASSGSMNTEAFF. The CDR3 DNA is TGTGCCAGCAGTGGTAGTATGAACACTGAAGCTTTCTTT.

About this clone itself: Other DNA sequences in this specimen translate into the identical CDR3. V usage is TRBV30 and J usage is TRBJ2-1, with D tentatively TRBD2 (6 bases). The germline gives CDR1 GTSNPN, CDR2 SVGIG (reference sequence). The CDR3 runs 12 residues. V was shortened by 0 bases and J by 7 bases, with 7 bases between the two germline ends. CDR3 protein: CAWSVLANEQFF. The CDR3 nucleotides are TGTGCCTGGAGTGTACTAGCTAATGAGCAGTTCTTC.

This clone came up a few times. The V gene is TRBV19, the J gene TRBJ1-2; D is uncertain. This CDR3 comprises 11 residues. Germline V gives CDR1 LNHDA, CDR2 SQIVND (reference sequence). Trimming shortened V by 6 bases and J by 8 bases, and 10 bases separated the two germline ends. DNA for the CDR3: TGTGCCAGTAGCCCAGGTTACGGCTACACCTTC. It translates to CASSPGYGYTF.

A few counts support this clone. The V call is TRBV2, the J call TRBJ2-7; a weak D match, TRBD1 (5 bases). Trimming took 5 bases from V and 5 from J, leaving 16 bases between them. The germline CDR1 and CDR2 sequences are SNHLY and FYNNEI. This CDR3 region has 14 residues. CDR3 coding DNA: TGTGCCAGCAGTAGTTTTGGGGCTGTCAACGAGCAGTACTTC. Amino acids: CASSSFGAVNEQYF. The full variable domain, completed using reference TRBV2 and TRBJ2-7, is EPEVTQTPSHQVTQMGQEVILRCVPISNHLYFYWYRQILGQKVEFLVSFYNNEISEKSEIFDDQFSVERPDGSNFTLKIRSTKLEDSAMYFCASSSFGAVNEQYFGPGTRLTVT.

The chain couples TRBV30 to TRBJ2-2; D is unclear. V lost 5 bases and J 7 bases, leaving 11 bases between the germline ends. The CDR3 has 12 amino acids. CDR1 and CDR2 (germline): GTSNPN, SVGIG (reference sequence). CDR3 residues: CAWGRLYGELFF. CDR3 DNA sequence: TGTGCCTGGGGCCGACTCTACGGGGAGCTGTTTTTT.

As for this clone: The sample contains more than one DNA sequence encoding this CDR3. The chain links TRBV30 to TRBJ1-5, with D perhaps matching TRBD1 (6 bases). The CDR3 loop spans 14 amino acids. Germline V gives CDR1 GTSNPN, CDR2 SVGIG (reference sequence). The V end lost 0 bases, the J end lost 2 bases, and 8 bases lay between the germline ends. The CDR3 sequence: CAWSVGAGNQPQHF. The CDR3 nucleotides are TGTGCCTGGAGTGTGGGGGCAGGCAATCAGCCCCAGCATTTT. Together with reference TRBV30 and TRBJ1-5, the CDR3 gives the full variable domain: SQTIHQWPATLVQPVGSPLSLECTVEGTSNPNLYWYRQAAGRGLQLLFYSVGIGQISSEVPQNLSASRPQDRQFILSSKKLLLSDSGFYLCAWSVGAGNQPQHFGDGTRLSIL.

CDR3 protein: CASSILADSNQPQHF. The DNA of the CDR3 is TGTGCCAGTAGTATATTAGCCGATAGCAATCAGCCCCAGCATTTT. This rearrangement joins TRBV19 to TRBJ1-5; no clear D gene. The CDR3 has 15 residues. Germline V gene sequence: CDR1 LNHDA, CDR2 SQIVND (reference sequence). Trimming removed 2 bases at V and 0 bases at J, with 8 bases between.